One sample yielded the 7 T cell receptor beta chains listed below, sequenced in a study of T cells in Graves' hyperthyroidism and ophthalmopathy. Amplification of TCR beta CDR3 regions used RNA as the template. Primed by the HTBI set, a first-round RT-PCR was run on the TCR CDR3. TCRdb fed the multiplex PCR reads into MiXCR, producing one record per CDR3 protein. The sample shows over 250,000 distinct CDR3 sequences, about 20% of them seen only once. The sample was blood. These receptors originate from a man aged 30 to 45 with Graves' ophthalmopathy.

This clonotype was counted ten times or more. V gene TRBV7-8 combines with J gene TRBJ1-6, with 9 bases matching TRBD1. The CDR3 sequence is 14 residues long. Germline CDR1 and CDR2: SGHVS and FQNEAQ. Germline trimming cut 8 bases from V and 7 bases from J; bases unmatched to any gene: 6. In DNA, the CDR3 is TGTGCCAGCCTAGCCGGGACAGGGAATTCACCCCTCCACTTT. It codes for CASLAGTGNSPLHF. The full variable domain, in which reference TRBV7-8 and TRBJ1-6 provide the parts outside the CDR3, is GAGVSQSPRYKVAKRGQDVALRCDPISGHVSLFWYQQALGQGPEFLTYFQNEAQLDKSGLPSDRFFAERPEGSVSTLKIQRTQQEDSAVYLCASLAGTGNSPLHFGNGTRLTVT.

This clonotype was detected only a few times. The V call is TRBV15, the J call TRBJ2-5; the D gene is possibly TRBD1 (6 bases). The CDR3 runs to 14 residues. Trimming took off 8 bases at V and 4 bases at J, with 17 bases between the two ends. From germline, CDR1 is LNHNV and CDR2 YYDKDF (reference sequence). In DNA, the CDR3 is TGTGCCACCCTGCTACAGGGAGAGGGAGAGACCCAGTACTTC. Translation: CATLLQGEGETQYF.

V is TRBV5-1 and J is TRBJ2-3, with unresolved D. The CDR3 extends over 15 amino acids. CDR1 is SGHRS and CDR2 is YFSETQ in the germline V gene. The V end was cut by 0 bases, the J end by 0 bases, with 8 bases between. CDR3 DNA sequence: TGCGCCAGCAGCTTGGGAGACCCTAGCACAGATACGCAGTATTTT. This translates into CASSLGDPSTDTQYF.

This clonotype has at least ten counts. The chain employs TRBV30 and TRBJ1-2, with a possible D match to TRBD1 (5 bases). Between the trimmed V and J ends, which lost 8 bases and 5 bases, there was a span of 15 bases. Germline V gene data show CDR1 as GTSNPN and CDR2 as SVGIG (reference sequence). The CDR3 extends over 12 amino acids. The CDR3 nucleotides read TGTGCCCGGGACGAACAACTTTATGGCTACACCTTC. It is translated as CARDEQLYGYTF. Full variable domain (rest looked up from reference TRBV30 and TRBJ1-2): SQTIHQWPATLVQPVGSPLSLECTVEGTSNPNLYWYRQAAGRGLQLLFYSVGIGQISSEVPQNLSASRPQDRQFILSSKKLLLSDSGFYLCARDEQLYGYTFGSGTRLTVV.

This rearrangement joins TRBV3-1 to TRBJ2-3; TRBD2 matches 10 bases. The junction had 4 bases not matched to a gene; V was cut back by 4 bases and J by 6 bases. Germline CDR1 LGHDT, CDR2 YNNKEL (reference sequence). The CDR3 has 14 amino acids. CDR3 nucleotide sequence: TGTGCCAGCAGCCTAGCGGGAGGAAGGGATACGCAGTATTTT. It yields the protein CASSLAGGRDTQYF.

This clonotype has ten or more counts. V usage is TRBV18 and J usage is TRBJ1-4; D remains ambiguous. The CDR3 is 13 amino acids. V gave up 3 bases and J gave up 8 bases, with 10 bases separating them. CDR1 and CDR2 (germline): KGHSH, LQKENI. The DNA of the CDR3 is TGTGCCAGCTCACCGGAAAGGGTGGAAAAACTGTTTTTT. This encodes CASSPERVEKLFF.

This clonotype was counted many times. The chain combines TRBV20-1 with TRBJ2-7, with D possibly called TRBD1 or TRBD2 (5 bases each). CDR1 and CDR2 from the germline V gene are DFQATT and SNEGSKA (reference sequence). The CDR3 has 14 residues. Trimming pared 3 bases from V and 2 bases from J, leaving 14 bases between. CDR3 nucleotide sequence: TGCAGTGCTAGGTTGGGGGAGTGGACCTACGAGCAGTACTTC. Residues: CSARLGEWTYEQYF.